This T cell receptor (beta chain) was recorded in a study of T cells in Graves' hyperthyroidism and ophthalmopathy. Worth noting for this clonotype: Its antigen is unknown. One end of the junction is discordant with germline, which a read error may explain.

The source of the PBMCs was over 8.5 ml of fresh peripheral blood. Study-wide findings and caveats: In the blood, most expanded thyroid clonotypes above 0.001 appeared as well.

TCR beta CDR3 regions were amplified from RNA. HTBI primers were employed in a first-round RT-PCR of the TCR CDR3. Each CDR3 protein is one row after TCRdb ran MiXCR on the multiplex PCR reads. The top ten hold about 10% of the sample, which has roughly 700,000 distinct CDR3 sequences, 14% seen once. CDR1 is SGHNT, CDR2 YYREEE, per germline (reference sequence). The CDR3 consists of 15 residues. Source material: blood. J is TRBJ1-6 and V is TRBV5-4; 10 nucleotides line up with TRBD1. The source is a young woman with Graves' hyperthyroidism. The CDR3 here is CASSRAGTGAYEQYF. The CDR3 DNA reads TGTGCCAGCAGCCGCGCGGGGACAGGGGCTTACGAGCAGTACTTT. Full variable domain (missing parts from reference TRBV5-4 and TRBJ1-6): ETGVTQSPTHLIKTRGQQVTLRCSSQSGHNTVSWYQQALGQGPQFIFQYYREEENGRGNFPPRFSGLQFPNYSSELNVNALELDDSALYLCASSRAGTGAYEQYFGNGTRLTVT.